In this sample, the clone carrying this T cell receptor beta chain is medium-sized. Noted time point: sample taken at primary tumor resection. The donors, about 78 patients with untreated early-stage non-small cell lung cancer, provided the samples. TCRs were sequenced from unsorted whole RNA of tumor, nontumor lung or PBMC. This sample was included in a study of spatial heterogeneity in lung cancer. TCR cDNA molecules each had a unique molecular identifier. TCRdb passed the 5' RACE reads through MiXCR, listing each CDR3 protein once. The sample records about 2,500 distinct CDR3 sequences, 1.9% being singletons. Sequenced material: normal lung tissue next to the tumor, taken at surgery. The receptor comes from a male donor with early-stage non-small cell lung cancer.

Here the CDR3 DNA reads TGCAGCAAACCCGGGAGGGGAAAGGGCTACAATGAGCAGTTCTTC. Translating it yields CSKPGRGKGYNEQFF. The J gene is TRBJ2-1, the V gene TRBV20-1; 8 bases are a match to TRBD2. Germline V gives CDR1 DFQATT, CDR2 SNEGSKA (reference sequence). This CDR3 region has 15 residues.